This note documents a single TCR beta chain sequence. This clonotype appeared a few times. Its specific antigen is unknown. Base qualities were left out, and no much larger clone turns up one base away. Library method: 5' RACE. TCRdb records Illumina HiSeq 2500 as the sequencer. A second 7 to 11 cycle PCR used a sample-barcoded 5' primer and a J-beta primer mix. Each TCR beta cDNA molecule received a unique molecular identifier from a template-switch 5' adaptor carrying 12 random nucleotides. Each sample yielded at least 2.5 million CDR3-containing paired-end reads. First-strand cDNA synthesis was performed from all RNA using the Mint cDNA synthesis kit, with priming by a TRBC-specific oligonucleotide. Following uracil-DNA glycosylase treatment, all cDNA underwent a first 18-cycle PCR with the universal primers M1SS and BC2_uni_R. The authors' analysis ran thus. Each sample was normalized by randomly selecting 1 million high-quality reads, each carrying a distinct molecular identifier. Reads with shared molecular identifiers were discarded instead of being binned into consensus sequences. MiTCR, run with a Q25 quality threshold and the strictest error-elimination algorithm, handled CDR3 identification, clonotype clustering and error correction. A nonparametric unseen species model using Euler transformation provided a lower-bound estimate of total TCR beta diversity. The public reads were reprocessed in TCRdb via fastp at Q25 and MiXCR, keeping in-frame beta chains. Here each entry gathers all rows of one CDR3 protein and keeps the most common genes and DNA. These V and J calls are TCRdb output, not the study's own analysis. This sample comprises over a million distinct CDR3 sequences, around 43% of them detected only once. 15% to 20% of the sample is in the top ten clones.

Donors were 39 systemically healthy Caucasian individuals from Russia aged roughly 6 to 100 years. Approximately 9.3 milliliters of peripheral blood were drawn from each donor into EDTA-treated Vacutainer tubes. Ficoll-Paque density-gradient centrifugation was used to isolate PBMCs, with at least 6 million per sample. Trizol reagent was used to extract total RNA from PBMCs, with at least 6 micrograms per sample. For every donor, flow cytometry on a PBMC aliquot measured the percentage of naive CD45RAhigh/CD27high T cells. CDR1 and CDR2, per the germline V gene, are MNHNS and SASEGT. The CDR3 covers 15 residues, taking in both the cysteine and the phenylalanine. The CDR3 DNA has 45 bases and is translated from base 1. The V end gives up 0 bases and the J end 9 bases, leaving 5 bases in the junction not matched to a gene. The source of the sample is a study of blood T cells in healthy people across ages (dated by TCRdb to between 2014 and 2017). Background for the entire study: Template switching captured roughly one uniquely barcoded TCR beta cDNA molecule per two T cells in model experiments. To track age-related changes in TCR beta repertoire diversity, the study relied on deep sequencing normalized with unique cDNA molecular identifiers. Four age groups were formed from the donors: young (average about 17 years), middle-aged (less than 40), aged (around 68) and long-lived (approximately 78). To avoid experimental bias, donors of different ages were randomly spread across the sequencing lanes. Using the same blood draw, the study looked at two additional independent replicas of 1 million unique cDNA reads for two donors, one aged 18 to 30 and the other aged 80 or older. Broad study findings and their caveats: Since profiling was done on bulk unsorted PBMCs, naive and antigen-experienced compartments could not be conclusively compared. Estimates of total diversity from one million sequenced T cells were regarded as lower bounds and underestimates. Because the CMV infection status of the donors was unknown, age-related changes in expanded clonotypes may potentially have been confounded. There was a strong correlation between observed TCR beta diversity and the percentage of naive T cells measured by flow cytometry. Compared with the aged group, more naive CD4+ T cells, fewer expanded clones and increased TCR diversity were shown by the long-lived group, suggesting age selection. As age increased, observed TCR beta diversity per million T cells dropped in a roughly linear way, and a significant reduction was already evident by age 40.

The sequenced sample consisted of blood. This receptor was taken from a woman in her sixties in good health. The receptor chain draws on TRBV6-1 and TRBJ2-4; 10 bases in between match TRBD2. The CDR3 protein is CASSEALAGVGIQYF. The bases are TGTGCCAGCAGTGAAGCCCTAGCGGGAGTTGGCATTCAGTACTTC.